Included here is one T cell receptor beta chain sequence, with context. Its cognate antigen has yet to be identified. No qualities accompany the bases; no much larger clone lies one base away. These data originate in a study of vaccination effects on CD4 cells after COVID-19 (dated by TCRdb to the early 2020s). Background for the entire study: Participants received two doses of either the BNT162b2 or the mRNA-1273 mRNA SARS-CoV-2 vaccine. In a couple of convalescent patients, pre-vaccine samples were collected 16 days and one week ahead of the first dose, 142 and 148 days after COVID-19 diagnosis. SARS-CoV-2 spike-specific CD4+ TCR repertoires were compared before and after mRNA vaccination in COVID-19 convalescent patients and in infection-naive vaccine recipients. Altogether, roughly 10 COVID-19 convalescent patients and a handful of SARS-CoV-2-naive healthy vaccine recipients made up the full study. In the study, cultures from other donors were sequenced using the Oncomine TCR Beta short-read assay on an Illumina iSeq 100. Here is what the overall study found, with its caveats: At late post-vaccination timepoints, both infection-induced and vaccine-induced clones showed marked clonal contraction, consistent with waning T cell responses. Only a small number of convalescent patients were included, and no early post-infection timepoints were available, which limited the study. In convalescent patients, the post-vaccine spike-reactive repertoire was composed mainly of new vaccine-induced clones that were largely distinct from infection-induced clones.

Clipping removes 11 bases from V and 3 bases from J, with 8 as the unmatched junction base count. Including cysteine and phenylalanine, the CDR3 has 13 amino acids. The entry retains the CDR3 DNA only, 39 bases that are in frame from base 1. CDR1 MNHEY and CDR2 SVGAGI were looked up in the germline V gene. In the ViraFEST assay, PBMC were stimulated with viral peptide pools, and antigen-specific CD4+ T cell clonotypes were then identified by expansion using TCR sequencing. After less than 13 days of culture, CD4+ T cells were isolated with the EasySep CD4+ T cell isolation kit. Convalescent patients had PCR-confirmed SARS-CoV-2 infection between March and December 2020, before Alpha, Beta and Delta variants emerged in the United States. Each well held around 1.9 million PBMC cultured in IMDM containing roughly 5.1% human AB serum, 9.5 to 10 IU/ml IL-2 and gentamicin, along with around 11 ug/ml peptides. Half of the culture medium was replaced with fresh IL-2-containing medium on days 3 and 7. Unless noted otherwise, every peptide stimulation condition was grown in triplicate wells. Using Ficoll-Paque Plus gradient centrifugation, PBMC were separated from whole blood and then either used fresh or cryopreserved at -140C. The QIAamp micro DNA kit was used to extract genomic DNA from the cultured CD4+ T cells.

Receptors were amplified or captured by the immunoSEQ multiplex PCR assay. DNA from the cultured, isolated CD4+ T cells was subjected to TCR beta CDR3 sequencing. As for the original processing: Non-productive TCR sequences were removed, reads were trimmed to the CDR3 region, and CDR3s of at least 7 amino acids were retained. The MANAFEST web app was used to pick out antigen-specific clonotypes by comparing their expansion in peptide wells with that in reference cultures. To be called positive, a clone needed expansion at FDR<0.05 compared with the reference and with all other wells, an odds ratio greater than 5, and a frequency greater than 0.1% in two replicate wells. A clonotype was defined as cross-reactive if the clonotype was significantly expanded both in SARS-CoV-2 spike wells and in at least one common cold coronavirus spike condition. CDR3 similarity was assessed by Levenshtein distance with the stringdist R package, and unrooted trees were built with ape in R 3.6.1. TCRdb obtained this table from immuneACCESS and retained in-frame rearrangements with V and J assigned. These tables miss some clones; where compared with another copy, unresolved V genes account for less than half of the shortfall, and the remainder is unexplained. For V, J and clone size, that table is used; D and trimming come from the DNA. This sample is represented by approximately 40,000 clones; roughly 73% of them were singletons. The ten largest make up 30% to 40% of the sample.

The sample was CD4+ T cells from PBMCs cultured with a peptide pool, taken before COVID-19 vaccination. The sequence came from a human donor who had a prior SARS-CoV-2 infection. The sequence links TRBV6-5 to TRBJ2-3, and 7 bases in between align with TRBD1. CDR3 region: CAVEGQLTDTQYF. The DNA sequence is given as TGTGCCGTCGAGGGACAGCTTACAGATACGCAGTATTTT.